A single sample gave rise to the 19 T cell receptor beta chains below, sequenced in a study of cytomegalovirus exposure and HLA in healthy donors. The PCR contained 60 Vbeta and 13 Jbeta primers. Assay: immunoSEQ multiplex PCR; the TCRdb copy retains only in-frame clones and omits some. The sample yields 150,000 to 200,000 clones, around 79% seen once. The specimen sequenced was PBMCs. Every receptor here comes from a woman aged 45-59 years in good health and CMV-seronegative.

The chain employs TRBV5-1 and TRBJ1-6, with 12 bases identical to TRBD1. The germline V gene has CDR1 SGHRS and CDR2 YFSETQ. There are 15 residues in the CDR3. V lost 4 bases, J lost 9 bases, and 5 bases stayed unmatched. CDR3 nucleotide sequence: TGCGCCAGCAGCCCCGGGACAGGGGGCTTTTCACCCCTCCACTTT. It specifies CASSPGTGGFSPLHF.

V and J are TRBV11-3 and TRBJ1-1; the match to TRBD1 covers 8 bases. CDR1 and CDR2 (germline): SGHNT, YENEEA. This CDR3 region has 13 residues. J lost 4 bases, V lost 4 bases, and 2 bases had no gene match. The CDR3 here is CASSYRGFTEAFF. The CDR3, as DNA: TGTGCCAGCAGCTACAGGGGGTTCACTGAAGCTTTCTTT.

The chain recombines TRBV9 with TRBJ2-3, with D unresolved. CDR1 SGDLS and CDR2 YYNGEE come from the germline V gene. This CDR3 has 13 amino acids. V lost 2 bases to trimming and J lost 4 bases, with 8 bases between them. The CDR3, as DNA: TGTGCCAGCAGCGTTAAGCCGGCAGATACGCAGTATTTT. Translating gives CASSVKPADTQYF.

The chain links TRBV7-8 to TRBJ1-1, with TRBD1 matching 9 bases. V lost 5 bases and J lost 2; bases outside the gene matches: 12. CDR1 and CDR2 from the germline V gene are SGHVS and FQNEAQ. The CDR3 contains 17 residues. This chain's CDR3 is CASSPKDRGRLNTEAFF. CDR3 DNA: TGTGCCAGCAGCCCAAAGGACAGGGGCCGATTAAACACTGAAGCTTTCTTT.

The chain links TRBV6-4 to TRBJ1-2, with a tentative D call TRBD1 (5 bases). The germline V gene encodes CDR1 MRHNA and CDR2 SNTAGT. The CDR3 is made up of 13 amino acids. The V end lost 6 bases, the J end lost 4 bases, and 12 bases lay between the germline ends. CDR3 sequence reads: CASRVGRGYGYTF. The CDR3 DNA is TGTGCCAGCAGAGTGGGTAGGGGCTATGGCTACACCTTC.

This clone has only one observation. V and J are TRBV4-3 and TRBJ2-5, with TRBD2 identical over 7 bases. Germline loops: CDR1 LGHNA, CDR2 YSLEER. The length of the CDR3 is 15 residues. With V trimmed by 0 bases and J by 5 bases, 6 bases remained unmatched. This CDR3 reads CASSQEPSGTETQYF. As DNA, the CDR3 is TGCGCCAGCAGCCAAGAACCCAGCGGGACCGAGACCCAGTACTTC.

The table lists this clone with a few counts. V and J are TRBV5-6 and TRBJ1-1, with TRBD1 matching over 7 bases. Trimming at V came to 6 bases and at J to 7 bases, leaving 12 bases not matched to a gene. Germline V gene lookup returns CDR1 SGHDT and CDR2 YYEEEE. The CDR3 runs to 14 residues. CDR3 sequence (DNA): TGTGCCAGCATCGCCCCTGGGGGACAGCATGAAGCTTTCTTT. Translation: CASIAPGGQHEAFF.

CDR3 DNA sequence: TGTGCCATCAGGCCCGGGGAGGGAGATACGCAGTATTTT. Amino acid sequence: CAIRPGEGDTQYF. The rearrangement uses TRBV10-3 and TRBJ2-3; 7 nucleotides match TRBD2. From germline, CDR1 is ENHRY and CDR2 SYGVKD. The CDR3 spans 13 residues. After removal of 6 bases from V and 5 bases from J, the junction contained 5 bases not matched to a gene.

This clone was seen a few times. V gene TRBV2 combines with J gene TRBJ1-2; a weak D match, TRBD1 (5 bases). The length of the CDR3 is 15 residues. CDR1 SNHLY and CDR2 FYNNEI come from the germline V gene. Trimming cost V 4 bases and J 7 bases, with 19 bases left between them. CDR3 in DNA: TGTGCCAGCAGTGTGGTCAGGAGCCAGCAGGGTGGCTACACCTTC. Translation: CASSVVRSQQGGYTF. Supplemented by reference TRBV2 and TRBJ1-2, the full variable domain reads EPEVTQTPSHQVTQMGQEVILRCVPISNHLYFYWYRQILGQKVEFLVSFYNNEISEKSEIFDDQFSVERPDGSNFTLKIRSTKLEDSAMYFCASSVVRSQQGGYTFGSGTRLTVV.

This chain links TRBV29-1 with TRBJ2-1; 9 bases match TRBD2. CDR1 and CDR2 (germline): SQVTM, ANQGSEA. After removal of 4 bases from V and 4 bases from J, the junction contained 8 bases not matched to a gene. The CDR3 length is 15 residues. DNA for the CDR3: TGCAGCGTTGTTTTCCTAGCGGGGCTATACAATGAGCAGTTCTTC. This codes for CSVVFLAGLYNEQFF.

V usage is TRBV27 and J usage is TRBJ1-1, with D uncertain. Trimming cost V 6 bases and J 3 bases, with 8 bases left between them. The CDR3 totals 12 residues. CDR1 is MNHEY and CDR2 is SMNVEV in the germline V gene (reference sequence). CDR3 loop: CASRALDTEAFF. The DNA of the CDR3 is TGTGCCAGCAGGGCTTTGGACACTGAAGCTTTCTTT.

DNA of the CDR3: TGTGCCAGCAGCTTGGACAGGGGAGACGGCTACACCTTC. This gives the protein CASSLDRGDGYTF. This chain joins TRBV5-6 and TRBJ1-2; 7 bases are shared with TRBD1. The CDR3 sequence is 13 residues long. Germline V gene lookup returns CDR1 SGHDT and CDR2 YYEEEE. V shed 0 bases and J 8 bases; nucleotides not matched to a gene: 4.

This clone was counted only a few times. The rearrangement links TRBV29-1 to TRBJ1-1, with D perhaps TRBD1 (6 bases). The V gene's germline CDR1 is SQVTM and CDR2 ANQGSEA. This CDR3 region has 12 residues. V was clipped by 6 bases and J by 1 base, with 9 bases between them. CDR3 sequence (DNA): TGCAGCGTCAAACAGGGGAACACTGAAGCTTTCTTT. This encodes CSVKQGNTEAFF. The whole variable domain, filled in from reference TRBV29-1 and TRBJ1-1, reads SAVISQKPSRDICQRGTSLTIQCQVDSQVTMMFWYRQQPGQSLTLIATANQGSEATYESGFVIDKFPISRPNLTFSTLTVSNMSPEDSSIYLCSVKQGNTEAFFGQGTRLTVV.

This rearrangement joins TRBV7-2 to TRBJ2-7; the match to TRBD2 covers 11 bases. The J segment lost 2 bases and the V segment lost 0 bases, leaving 6 bases of the junction unmatched. The CDR3 is made up of 17 amino acids. Germline CDR1 reads SGHTA; CDR2 reads FQGNSA. CDR3 sequence: CASSLATSGTLTYEQYF. The CDR3, as DNA: TGTGCCAGCAGCTTAGCGACTAGCGGGACGTTGACCTACGAGCAGTACTTC.

The chain uses TRBV14 and TRBJ1-4; TRBD1 matches 7 bases. The CDR3 has 16 amino acids. CDR1 is SGHDN and CDR2 is FVKESK in the germline V gene. The J segment lost 8 bases and the V segment lost 4 bases, leaving 13 bases of the junction unmatched. DNA for the CDR3: TGTGCCAGCAGCCCGACTTTCGGACAGGCTGACGAAAAACTGTTTTTT. It is translated as CASSPTFGQADEKLFF. The complete variable domain, with remaining parts taken from reference TRBV14 and TRBJ1-4, reads EAGVTQFPSHSVIEKGQTVTLRCDPISGHDNLYWYRRVMGKEIKFLLHFVKESKQDESGMPNNRFLAERTGGTYSTLKVQPAELEDSGVYFCASSPTFGQADEKLFFGSGTQLSVL.

This clone has just a few counts. The CDR3 loop reads CASSSRVSGVTYNEQFF. In DNA form, the CDR3 reads TGCGCCAGCAGCTCCCGGGTTAGCGGGGTTACCTACAATGAGCAGTTCTTC. The rearrangement links TRBV5-1 to TRBJ2-1; 8 positions agree with TRBD2. Germline V gene lookup returns CDR1 SGHRS and CDR2 YFSETQ. Trimming took 3 bases from V and 2 from J; bases not matched to a gene: 10. The CDR3 covers 17 residues.

The rearrangement joins TRBV5-4 to TRBJ2-3; 8 bases fit TRBD2. The germline V gene encodes CDR1 SGHNT and CDR2 YYREEE (reference sequence). J gave up 4 bases and V 4 bases, and 5 bases lay outside the gene matches. The CDR3 has 14 amino acids. The DNA for the CDR3 is TGTGCCAGCAGCCCGGGGGGGAGGGCAGATACGCAGTATTTT. This translates into CASSPGGRADTQYF.

The chain uses TRBV7-6 and TRBJ2-1; possibly TRBD2 for D (5 bases). The germline V and J ends were trimmed by 0 bases and 2 bases, with 8 bases remaining between them. Germline lookup yields CDR1 SGHVS and CDR2 FNYEAQ. The CDR3 spans 15 residues. In nucleotides, the CDR3 is TGTGCCAGCAGCTTAGCGTCGGGAACCTACAATGAGCAGTTCTTC. Its protein product is CASSLASGTYNEQFF.

The chain carries TRBV5-5 and TRBJ2-2, with TRBD1 matching 7 bases. Trimming removed 4 bases from V and 0 bases from J; junction bases left unmatched: 3. This CDR3 region has 15 residues. Germline loops: CDR1 SGHKS, CDR2 YYEKEE (reference sequence). The CDR3 spells CASSQGTANTGELFF. The CDR3 DNA sequence: TGTGCCAGCAGCCAAGGGACAGCGAACACCGGGGAGCTGTTTTTT.